This T cell receptor beta chain was recovered during a study of T cells expressing NK-cell markers. Study overall: Sorted T-cell subsets CD3+CD56+NKG2C+, CD3+CD56+NKG2C- and CD3+CD56-NKG2C+ were TCR beta-sequenced.

Germline V gene data show CDR1 as SGHTA and CDR2 as FQGNSA. CDR3 length equals 19 residues. Using the 5' RACE reads, TCRdb records one entry per CDR3 protein without DNA. This sample carries about 460,000 distinct CDR3 sequences, with 1.4% going to the ten biggest clones. This chain joins TRBV7-2 and TRBJ2-7; TCRdb reports TRBD2, a call that lacks DNA to check it against. The sample consisted of blood T cells: a sorted CD56 or NKG2C T cell subset, CD4+ or CD8+ T cells, or bulk PBMC T cells (not recorded which). The clonotype originates from a woman between 45 and 65 years old in good health. CDR3: CASSLGAGRTSGPIGEQYF.